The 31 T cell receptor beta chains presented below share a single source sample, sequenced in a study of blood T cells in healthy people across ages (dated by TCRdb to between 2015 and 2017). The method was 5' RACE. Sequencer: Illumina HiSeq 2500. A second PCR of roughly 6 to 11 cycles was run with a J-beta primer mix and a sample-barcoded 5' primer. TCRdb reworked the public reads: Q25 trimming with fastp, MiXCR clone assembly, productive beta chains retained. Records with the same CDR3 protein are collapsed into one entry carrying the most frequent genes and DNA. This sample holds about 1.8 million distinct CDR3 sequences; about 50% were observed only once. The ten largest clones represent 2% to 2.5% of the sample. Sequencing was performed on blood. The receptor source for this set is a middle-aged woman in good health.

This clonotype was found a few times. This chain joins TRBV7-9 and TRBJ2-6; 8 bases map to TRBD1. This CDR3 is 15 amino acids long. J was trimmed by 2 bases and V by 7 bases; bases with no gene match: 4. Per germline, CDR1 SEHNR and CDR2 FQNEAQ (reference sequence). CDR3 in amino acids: CASTQQGAGANVLTF. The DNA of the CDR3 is TGTGCCAGCACCCAACAGGGGGCTGGGGCCAACGTCCTGACTTTC.

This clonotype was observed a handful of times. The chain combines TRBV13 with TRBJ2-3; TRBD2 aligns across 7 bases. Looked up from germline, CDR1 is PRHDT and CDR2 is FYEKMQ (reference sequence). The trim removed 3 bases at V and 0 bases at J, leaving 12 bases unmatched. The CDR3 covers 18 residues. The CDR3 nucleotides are TGTGCCAGCAGCTTTCTCGGGGGGAGTTCTCCTAGCACAGATACGCAGTATTTT. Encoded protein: CASSFLGGSSPSTDTQYF.

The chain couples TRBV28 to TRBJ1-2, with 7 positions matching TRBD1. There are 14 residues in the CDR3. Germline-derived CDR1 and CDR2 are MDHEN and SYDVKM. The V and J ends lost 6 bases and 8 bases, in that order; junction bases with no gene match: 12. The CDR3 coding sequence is TGTGCCAGCAGGAGTCCAGGGGGTCCTCGAGGCTACACCTTC. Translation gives CASRSPGGPRGYTF.

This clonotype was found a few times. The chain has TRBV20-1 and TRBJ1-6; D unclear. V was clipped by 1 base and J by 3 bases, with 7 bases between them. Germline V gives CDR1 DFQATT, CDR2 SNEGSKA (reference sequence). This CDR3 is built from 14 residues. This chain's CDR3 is CSARAAVYNSPLHF. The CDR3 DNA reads TGCAGTGCTAGAGCGGCAGTCTATAATTCACCCCTCCACTTT.

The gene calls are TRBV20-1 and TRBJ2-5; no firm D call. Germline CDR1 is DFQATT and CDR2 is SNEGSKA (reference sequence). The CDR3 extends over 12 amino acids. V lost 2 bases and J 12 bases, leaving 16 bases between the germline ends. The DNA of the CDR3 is TGCAGTGCTAGAAATGAGTTCAGTATAGAGTACTTC. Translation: CSARNEFSIEYF.

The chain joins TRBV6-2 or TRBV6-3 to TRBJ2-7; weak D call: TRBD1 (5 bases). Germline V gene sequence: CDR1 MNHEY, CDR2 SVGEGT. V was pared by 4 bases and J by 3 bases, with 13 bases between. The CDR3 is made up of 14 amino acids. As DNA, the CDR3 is TGTGCCAGCAGTTGGAAGGGGCAAGGCTACGAGCAGTACTTC. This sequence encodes CASSWKGQGYEQYF.

CDR3 residues: CASSLLPSGGVESYEQYF. Here the CDR3 DNA reads TGCGCCAGCAGCTTGCTACCTAGCGGGGGAGTCGAATCCTACGAGCAGTACTTC. The V call is TRBV5-1, the J call TRBJ2-7; 10 nucleotides line up with TRBD2. The CDR3 runs to 18 residues. Germline CDR1 and CDR2: SGHRS and YFSETQ. V dropped 1 base and J dropped 1; count of bases not matched to a gene: 11. Together with reference TRBV5-1 and TRBJ2-7, the CDR3 gives the full variable domain: KAGVTQTPRYLIKTRGQQVTLSCSPISGHRSVSWYQQTPGQGLQFLFEYFSETQRNKGNFPGRFSGRQFSNSRSEMNVSTLELGDSALYLCASSLLPSGGVESYEQYFGPGTRLTVT.

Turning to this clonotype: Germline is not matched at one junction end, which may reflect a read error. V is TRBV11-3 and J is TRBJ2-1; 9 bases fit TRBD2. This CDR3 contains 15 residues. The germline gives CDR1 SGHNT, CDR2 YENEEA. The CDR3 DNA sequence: TGTACCAGCAGCTTCAGGCGGGGGGGCCAGAATGAGCAGTTCTTC. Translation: CTSSFRRGGQNEQFF.

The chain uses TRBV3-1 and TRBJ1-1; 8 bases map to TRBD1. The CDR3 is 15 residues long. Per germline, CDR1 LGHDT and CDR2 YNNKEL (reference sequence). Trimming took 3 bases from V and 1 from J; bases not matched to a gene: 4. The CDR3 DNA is TGTGCCAGCAGCCAGGGGACAGGCAAGAACACTGAAGCTTTCTTT. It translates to CASSQGTGKNTEAFF. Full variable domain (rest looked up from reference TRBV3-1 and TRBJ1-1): DTAVSQTPKYLVTQMGNDKSIKCEQNLGHDTMYWYKQDSKKFLKIMFSYNNKELIINETVPNRFSPKSPDKAHLNLHINSLELGDSAVYFCASSQGTGKNTEAFFGQGTRLTVV.

DNA for the CDR3: TGCGCCAGCAGCCAGTACCTAGGCCCCCCAGAGACCCAGTACTTC. This gives the protein CASSQYLGPPETQYF. This sequence joins TRBV4-3 and TRBJ2-5; unclear D gene. The V end was cut by 3 bases, the J end by 4 bases, with 15 bases between. CDR3 length: 15 residues. Per germline, CDR1 LGHNA and CDR2 YSLEER.

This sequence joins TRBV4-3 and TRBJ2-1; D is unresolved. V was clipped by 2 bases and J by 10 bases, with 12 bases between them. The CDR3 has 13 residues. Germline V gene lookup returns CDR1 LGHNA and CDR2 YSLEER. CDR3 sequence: CASSQPPLHEQFF. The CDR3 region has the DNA TGCGCCAGCAGCCAACCTCCCCTACACGAGCAGTTCTTC.

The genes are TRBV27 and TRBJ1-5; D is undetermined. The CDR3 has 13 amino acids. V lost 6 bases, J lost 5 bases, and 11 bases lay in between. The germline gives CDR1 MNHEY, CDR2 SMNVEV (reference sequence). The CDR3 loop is CASSVTPHQPQHF. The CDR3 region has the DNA TGTGCCAGCAGCGTTACTCCACATCAGCCCCAGCATTTT.

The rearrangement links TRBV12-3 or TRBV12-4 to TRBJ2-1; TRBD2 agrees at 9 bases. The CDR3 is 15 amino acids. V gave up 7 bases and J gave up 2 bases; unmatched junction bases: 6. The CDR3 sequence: CASNGLASPYNEQFF. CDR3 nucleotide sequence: TGTGCCAGCAATGGACTAGCGTCACCCTACAATGAGCAGTTCTTC.

Written as DNA, the CDR3 is TGTGCCAGCAGTCCATCAGGGAGTCGTAACACTGAAGCTTTCTTT. Its protein product is CASSPSGSRNTEAFF. This chain links TRBV6-2 or TRBV6-3 with TRBJ1-1; weak D call: TRBD1 (5 bases). V was shortened by 5 bases and J by 2 bases, with 15 bases between the two germline ends. This CDR3 is 15 amino acids long. Looked up from germline, CDR1 is MNHEY and CDR2 is SVGEGT.

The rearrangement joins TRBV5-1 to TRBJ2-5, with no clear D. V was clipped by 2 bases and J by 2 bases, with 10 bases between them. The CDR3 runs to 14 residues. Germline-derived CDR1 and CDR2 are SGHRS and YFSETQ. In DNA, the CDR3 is TGCGCCAGCAGCTTCTTGGAGCTTCAAGAGACCCAGTACTTC. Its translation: CASSFLELQETQYF.

Here the CDR3 DNA reads TGTGCCAGCAGCCAAGCCAGTGCCGGATACTACAATGAGCAGTTCTTC. It translates to CASSQASAGYYNEQFF. This sequence joins TRBV3-1 and TRBJ2-1; D uncertain. V shed 1 base and J shed 3 bases, with 13 bases lying between them. Germline lookup yields CDR1 LGHDT and CDR2 YNNKEL (reference sequence). The CDR3 covers 16 residues.

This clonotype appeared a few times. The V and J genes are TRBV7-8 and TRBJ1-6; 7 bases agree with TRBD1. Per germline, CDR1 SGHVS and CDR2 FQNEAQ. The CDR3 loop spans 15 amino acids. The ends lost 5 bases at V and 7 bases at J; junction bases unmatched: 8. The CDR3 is CASSQRDSRNSPLHF. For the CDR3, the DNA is TGTGCCAGCAGCCAGCGGGACAGTCGAAATTCACCCCTCCACTTT.

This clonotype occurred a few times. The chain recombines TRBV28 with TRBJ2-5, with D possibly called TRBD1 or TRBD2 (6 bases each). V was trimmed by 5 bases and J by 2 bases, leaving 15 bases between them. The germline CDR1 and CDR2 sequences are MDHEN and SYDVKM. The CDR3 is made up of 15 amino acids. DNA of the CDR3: TGTGCCAGCAGTCCGGGGGCTAGGGGGCAAGAGACCCAGTACTTC. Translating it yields CASSPGARGQETQYF.

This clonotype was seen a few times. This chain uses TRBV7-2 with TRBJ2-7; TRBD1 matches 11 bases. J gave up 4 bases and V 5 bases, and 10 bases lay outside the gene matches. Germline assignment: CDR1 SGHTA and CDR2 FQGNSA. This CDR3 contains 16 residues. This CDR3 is CASSTRTGGSGYEQYF. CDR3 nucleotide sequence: TGTGCCAGCAGCACCAGGACAGGGGGCAGCGGGTACGAGCAGTACTTC.

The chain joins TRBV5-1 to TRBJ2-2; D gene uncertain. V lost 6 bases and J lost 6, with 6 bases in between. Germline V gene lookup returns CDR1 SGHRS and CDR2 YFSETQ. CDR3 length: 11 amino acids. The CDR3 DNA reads TGCGCCAGCACCCGAGCCGGGGAGCTGTTTTTT. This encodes CASTRAGELFF.

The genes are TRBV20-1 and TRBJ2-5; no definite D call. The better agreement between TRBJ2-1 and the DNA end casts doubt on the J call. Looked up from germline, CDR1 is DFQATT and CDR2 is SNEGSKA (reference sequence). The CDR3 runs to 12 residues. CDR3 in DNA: TGCAGTGAGTTAACCGGTCAAGAGACCCAGTTCTTC. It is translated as CSELTGQETQFF.

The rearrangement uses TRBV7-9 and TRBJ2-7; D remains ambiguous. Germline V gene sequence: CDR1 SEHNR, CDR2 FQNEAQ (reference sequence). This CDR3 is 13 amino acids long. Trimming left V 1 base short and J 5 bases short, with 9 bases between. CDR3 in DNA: TGTGCCAGCAGCTTAGTCGCATCAGACGAGCAGTACTTC. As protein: CASSLVASDEQYF.

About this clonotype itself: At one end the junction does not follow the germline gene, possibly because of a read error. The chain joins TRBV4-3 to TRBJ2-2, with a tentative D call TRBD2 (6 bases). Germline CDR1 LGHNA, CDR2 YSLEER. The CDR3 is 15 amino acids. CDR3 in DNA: TGCGCTAGCAGCCAAGATCCGGGGGACACCGGGGAGCTGTTTTTT. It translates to CASSQDPGDTGELFF.

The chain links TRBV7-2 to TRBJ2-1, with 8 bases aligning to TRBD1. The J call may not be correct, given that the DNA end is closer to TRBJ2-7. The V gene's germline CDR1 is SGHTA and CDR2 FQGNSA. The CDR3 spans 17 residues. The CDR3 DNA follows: TGTGCCAGCAGCTCCGAATGGGGACAGGTGGTCTACAATGAGCAGTACTTC. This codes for CASSSEWGQVVYNEQYF.

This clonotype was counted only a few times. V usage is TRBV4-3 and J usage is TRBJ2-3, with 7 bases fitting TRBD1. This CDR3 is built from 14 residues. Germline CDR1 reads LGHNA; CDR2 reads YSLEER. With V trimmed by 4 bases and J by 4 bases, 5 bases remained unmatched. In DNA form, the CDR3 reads TGCGCCAGCAGCCGAGGGACAGACCCAGATACGCAGTATTTT. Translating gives CASSRGTDPDTQYF.

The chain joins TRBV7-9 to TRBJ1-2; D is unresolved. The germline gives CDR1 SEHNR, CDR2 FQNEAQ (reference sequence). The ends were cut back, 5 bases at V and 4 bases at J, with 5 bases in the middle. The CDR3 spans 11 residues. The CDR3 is CASSTAYGYTF. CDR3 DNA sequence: TGTGCCAGCAGCACCGCCTATGGCTACACCTTC.

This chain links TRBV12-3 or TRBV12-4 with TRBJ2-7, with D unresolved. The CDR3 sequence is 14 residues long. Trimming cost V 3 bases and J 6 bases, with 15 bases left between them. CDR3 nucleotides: TGTGCCAGCAGTTTGGGCACCCCAGGCGGCGAGCAGTACTTC. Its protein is CASSLGTPGGEQYF.

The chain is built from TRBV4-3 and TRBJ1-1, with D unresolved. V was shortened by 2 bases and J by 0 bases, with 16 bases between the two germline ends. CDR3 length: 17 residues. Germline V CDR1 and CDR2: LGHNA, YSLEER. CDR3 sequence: CASSQQSRKSVNTEAFF. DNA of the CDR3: TGCGCCAGCAGCCAACAGTCCAGGAAGTCAGTGAACACTGAAGCTTTCTTT.

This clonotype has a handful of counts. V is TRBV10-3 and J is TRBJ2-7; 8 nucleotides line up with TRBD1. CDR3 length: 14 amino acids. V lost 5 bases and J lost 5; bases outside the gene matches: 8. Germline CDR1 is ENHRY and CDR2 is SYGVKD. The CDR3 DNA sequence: TGTGCCATCAGTCCGGCGGGACAGGCCAACGAGCAGTACTTC. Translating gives CAISPAGQANEQYF.

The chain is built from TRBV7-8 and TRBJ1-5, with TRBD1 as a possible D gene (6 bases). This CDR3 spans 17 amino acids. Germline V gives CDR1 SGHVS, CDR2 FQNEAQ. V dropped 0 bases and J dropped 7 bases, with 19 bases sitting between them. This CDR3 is CASSLALGRGRGQPQHF. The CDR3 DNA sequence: TGTGCCAGCAGCTTAGCGTTAGGCAGGGGCCGGGGGCAGCCCCAGCATTTT.

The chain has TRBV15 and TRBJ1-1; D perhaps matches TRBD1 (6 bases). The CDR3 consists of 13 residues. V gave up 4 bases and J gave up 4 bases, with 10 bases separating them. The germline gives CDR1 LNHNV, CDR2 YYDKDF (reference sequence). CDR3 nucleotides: TGTGCCACCAGCACAGGACAGCCCACTGAAGCTTTCTTT. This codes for CATSTGQPTEAFF.